This T cell receptor (beta chain) was observed in a study of naive and memory T cell subsets. The beta constant-region primer was an equimolar mix of two oligonucleotides covering TRBC1 and TRBC2. Four rounds of PCR amplified the ligated cDNA using nested alpha and beta constant-region primers plus SP2. TCRdb reanalysed the UMI-ligation and nested PCR reads using MiXCR and keeps one entry per CDR3 protein. The repertoire holds under 35,000 distinct CDR3 sequences, with roughly 18% as singletons. CD8 T cells were positively selected from what remained after CD4 positive selection. In its sample, this clonotype was seen a few times. CDR3 length: 15 residues. Trimming removed 2 bases from V and 4 bases from J; junction bases left unmatched: 5. Germline assignment: CDR1 MDHEN and CDR2 SYDVKM.

This clonotype originated in a human donor in good health. The source material was effector memory CD4+ T cells from blood. Stated subset: effector memory, CD45RA- CD27-. The chain is built from TRBV28 and TRBJ1-5; 7 bases are a match to TRBD1. The CDR3 spells CASSLVGTANQPQHF. In nucleotides, the CDR3 is TGTGCCAGCAGTTTAGTCGGGACAGCAAATCAGCCCCAGCATTTT.